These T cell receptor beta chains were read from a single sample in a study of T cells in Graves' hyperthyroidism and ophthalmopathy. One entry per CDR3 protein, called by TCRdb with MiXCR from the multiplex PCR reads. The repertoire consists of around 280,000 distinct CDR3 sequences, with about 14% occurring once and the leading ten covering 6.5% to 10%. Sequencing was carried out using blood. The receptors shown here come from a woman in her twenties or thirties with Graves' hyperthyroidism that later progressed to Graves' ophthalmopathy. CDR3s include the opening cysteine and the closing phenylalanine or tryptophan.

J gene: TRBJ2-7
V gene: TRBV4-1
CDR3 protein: CASSHPGLAIAEQYF

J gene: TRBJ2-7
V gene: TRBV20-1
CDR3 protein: CSAPGPLESEQYF

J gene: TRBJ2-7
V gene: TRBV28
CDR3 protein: CATAKTGGPYEQYF

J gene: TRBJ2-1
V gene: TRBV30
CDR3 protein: CAWNKLVGGPNEQFF

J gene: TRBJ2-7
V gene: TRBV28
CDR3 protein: CASRPGQWEQYF

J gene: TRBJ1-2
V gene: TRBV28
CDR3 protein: CASSLFRYGYTF

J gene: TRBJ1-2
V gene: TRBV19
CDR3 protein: CASSHGQGAINYGYTF

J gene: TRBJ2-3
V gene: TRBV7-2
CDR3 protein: CASRRLSGLTDTQYF

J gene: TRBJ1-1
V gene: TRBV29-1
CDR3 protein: CSVRSESTEAFF

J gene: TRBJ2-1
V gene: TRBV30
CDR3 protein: CAWGGLAAPHSYNEQFF

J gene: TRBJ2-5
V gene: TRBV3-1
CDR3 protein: CASSQDPTPQETQYF

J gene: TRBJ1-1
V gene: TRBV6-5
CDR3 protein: CASSYTEAFF

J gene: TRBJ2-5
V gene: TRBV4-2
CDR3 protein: CASSLPGTGLETQYF

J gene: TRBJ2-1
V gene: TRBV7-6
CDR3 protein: CASSLTLSGRAIEEQFF

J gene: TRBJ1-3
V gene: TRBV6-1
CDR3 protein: CASTPSRFSGNTIYF

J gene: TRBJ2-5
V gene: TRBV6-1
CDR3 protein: CASRDRLTQYF

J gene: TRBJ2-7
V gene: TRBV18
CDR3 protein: CASSPPGQGAYEQYF

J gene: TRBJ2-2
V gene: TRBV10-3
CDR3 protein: CAISQLNTGELFF

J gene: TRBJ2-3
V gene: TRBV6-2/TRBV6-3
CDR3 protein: CASGAMSSTDTQYF

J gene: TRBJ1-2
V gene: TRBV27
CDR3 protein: CASSPGQGMDGYTF

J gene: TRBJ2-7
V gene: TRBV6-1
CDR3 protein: CASSVSLYEQYF

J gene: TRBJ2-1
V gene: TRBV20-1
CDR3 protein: CSARALAAYNEQFF

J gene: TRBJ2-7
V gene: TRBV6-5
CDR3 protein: CASSYGPGVQYF

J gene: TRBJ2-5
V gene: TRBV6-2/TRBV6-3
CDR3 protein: CASSGLLRSKTQYF

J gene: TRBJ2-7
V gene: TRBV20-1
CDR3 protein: CSAKQDLSYEQYF

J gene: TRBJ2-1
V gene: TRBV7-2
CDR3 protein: CASSWGTGGYNEQFF

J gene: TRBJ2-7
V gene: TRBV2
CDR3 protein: CASTGAGDEQYF

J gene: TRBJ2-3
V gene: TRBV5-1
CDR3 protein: CASRLLAGGSDTQYF

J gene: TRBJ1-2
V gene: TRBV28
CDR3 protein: CASSFTASYGYTF

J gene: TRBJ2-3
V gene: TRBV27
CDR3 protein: CASSLTGTSTDTQYF

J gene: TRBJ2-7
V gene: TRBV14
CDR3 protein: CASSSLGGSMEQYF

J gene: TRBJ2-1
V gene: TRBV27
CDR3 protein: CASSFEGKIAGQYNEQFF

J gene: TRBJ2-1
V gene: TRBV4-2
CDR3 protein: CASSQAGDNEQFF

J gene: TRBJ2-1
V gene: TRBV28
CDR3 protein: CASSPLPGLAGVNEQFF

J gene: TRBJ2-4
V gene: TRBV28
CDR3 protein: CASSFQGGRNIQYF

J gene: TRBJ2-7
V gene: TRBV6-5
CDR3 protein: CASSYFATGKGHPYEQYF

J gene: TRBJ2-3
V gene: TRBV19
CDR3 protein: CATATSGRSDTQYF

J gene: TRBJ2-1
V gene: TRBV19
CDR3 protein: CASSIYPPGENEQFF

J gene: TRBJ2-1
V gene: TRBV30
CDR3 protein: CAWSVLRGYNEQFF

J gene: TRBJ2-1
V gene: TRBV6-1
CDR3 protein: CASRVKYEQFF

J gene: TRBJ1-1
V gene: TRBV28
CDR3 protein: CASSLFGGTNTEAFF